This T cell receptor beta chain is drawn from a study of T cells in Graves' hyperthyroidism and ophthalmopathy. Whole-study results and caveats: With a median lead of approximately 6.4 months before onset, the model predicted ophthalmopathy. In the blood, most expanded thyroid clonotypes above 0.001 appeared as well.

Germline assignment: CDR1 MNHEY and CDR2 SMNVEV (reference sequence). Trimming stripped 3 bases from V and 1 base from J, with 10 bases between. The CDR3 sequence is 16 residues long. In this sample, this clonotype turned up many times. The antigen remains unidentified. Hyperthyroidism in the patients, aged 18 to 65, was newly diagnosed and under 2 months in duration. Uncontrolled infection, other autoimmune disease, pregnancy or lactation excluded patients. RNA transcripts gave rise to amplified TCR beta CDR3 regions. The TCR CDR3 first-round RT-PCR relied on the HTBI primer set. TCRdb re-derived calls from the multiplex PCR reads in MiXCR, one entry per CDR3 protein. The data contain around 580,000 distinct CDR3 sequences, about half of them singletons.

The clonotype was recovered from a woman younger than 35 with Graves' hyperthyroidism. The specimen was peripheral blood or thyroid tissue (not recorded which). The V call is TRBV27, the J call TRBJ2-6; TRBD1 is a possible D gene (6 bases). The CDR3 protein is CASSLGQLSGANVLTF. The CDR3 nucleotides read TGTGCCAGCAGTTTGGGACAATTGTCTGGGGCCAACGTCCTGACTTTC.